These T cell receptor beta chains were read from a single sample in a study of Graves' ophthalmopathy and Graves' hyperthyroidism. Each CDR3 protein gets one entry after TCRdb re-called the multiplex PCR reads with MiXCR. Among almost 750,000 distinct CDR3 sequences listed, approximately 40% were seen once. Sequencing used peripheral blood. These receptors were taken from an adult man with Graves' ophthalmopathy. Both conserved end residues are part of each CDR3. Not all rows give a size; the values are once, few, many and, for expanded clones, a class.

V: TRBV7-2
J: TRBJ1-1
size: .
CDR3: CASRVLQGRTEAFF

V: TRBV29-1
J: TRBJ2-7
size: many
CDR3: CSVETGSDEQYF

V: TRBV29-1
J: TRBJ2-2
size: .
CDR3: CSVEGTGELFF

V: TRBV9
J: TRBJ2-5
size: .
CDR3: CASRLVQETQYF

V: TRBV15
J: TRBJ1-2
size: few
CDR3: CASSYSSGSGPDGYTF

V: TRBV7-9
J: TRBJ2-7
size: few
CDR3: CASSSIRDNRGHEQYF

V: TRBV9
J: TRBJ1-3
size: .
CDR3: CASSGQAGNIIYF

V: TRBV25-1
J: TRBJ1-6
size: .
CDR3: CASSEWTGGSPLHF

V: TRBV29-1
J: TRBJ1-2
size: many
CDR3: CSARVLNYGYTF

V: TRBV15
J: TRBJ1-2
size: .
CDR3: CATSPGVDYGYTF

V: TRBV7-9
J: TRBJ1-1
size: few
CDR3: CASSLTVFENTEAFF

V: TRBV25-1
J: TRBJ1-1
size: .
CDR3: CASSARQGLVNTEAFF

V: TRBV19
J: TRBJ1-1
size: .
CDR3: CASSIVRITNAEAFF

V: TRBV7-9
J: TRBJ1-4
size: many
CDR3: CASSLGQVGEKLFF

V: TRBV2
J: TRBJ2-5
size: many
CDR3: CASSRTGSVTQYF

V: TRBV10-3
J: TRBJ1-2
size: .
CDR3: CAISELQGAGGYTF

V: TRBV12-3/TRBV12-4
J: TRBJ2-6
size: .
CDR3: CASSRDRGTGANVLTF

V: TRBV7-9
J: TRBJ2-7
size: .
CDR3: CASSIGQVEQYF

V: TRBV25-1
J: TRBJ1-5
size: .
CDR3: CASSRRGQGANSNQPQHF

V: TRBV7-2
J: TRBJ2-7
size: .
CDR3: CASSLRGAAQTYEQYF

V: TRBV19
J: TRBJ1-2
size: .
CDR3: CASTENDDYGYTF

V: TRBV29-1
J: TRBJ2-7
size: many
CDR3: CSVGRVSEQYF

V: TRBV7-9
J: TRBJ2-2
size: few
CDR3: CASSPLWGNTGELFF

V: TRBV20-1
J: TRBJ1-1
size: .
CDR3: CSARAARLNTEAFF

V: TRBV20-1
J: TRBJ1-1
size: many
CDR3: CSATGQGGTEAFF

V: TRBV27
J: TRBJ2-7
size: .
CDR3: CASRVSGSDYEQYF

V: TRBV20-1
J: TRBJ2-5
size: few
CDR3: CSASGAPLKETQYF

V: TRBV7-9
J: TRBJ2-3
size: .
CDR3: CASSQDLKRDTQYF

V: TRBV6-6
J: TRBJ2-7
size: .
CDR3: CASSRTGAEQYF